This is a list of T cell receptor beta chains from one sample in a study of cytomegalovirus exposure and HLA in healthy donors. Produced via immunoSEQ multiplex PCR; TCRdb's table is partial and in-frame only. The sample lists around 160,000 clones; roughly 91% were seen once. Material: PBMCs. These receptors all come from a man between 18 and 35 years old in good health and CMV-seronegative. The CDR3 runs from the conserved cysteine through the conserved F or W. D genes are given only for firm matches. Expanded clones are given a class, and other clones once, few, many or no size at all.

clone_size j_call cdr3_length d_call v_call cdr3_nt cdr3_aa
once TRBJ1-1 12 - TRBV28 TGTGCCAGCAGGTTGCAGGGGACTGAAGCTTTCTTT CASRLQGTEAFF
- TRBJ1-2 16 TRBD1 TRBV5-1 TGCGCCAGTGGCCCCGGCCCGGGACAGGGTGCCGATGGCTACACCTTC CASGPGPGQGADGYTF
- TRBJ2-7 14 - TRBV7-9 TGTGCCAGCAGCTTAGAGGGGGACTCCTACGAGCAGTACTTC CASSLEGDSYEQYF
- TRBJ2-5 14 - TRBV7-9 TGTGCCAGCAGCCGAATAGCAGCTCAAGAGACCCAGTACTTC CASSRIAAQETQYF
once TRBJ2-1 15 - TRBV10-1 TGCGCCAGCACTCCCGGGGTAGGGATAGACAATGAGCAGTTCTTC CASTPGVGIDNEQFF
- TRBJ1-2 14 TRBD1 TRBV28 TGTGCCAGCAGTTTGCCCCAGGGGGCGCGGGGCTACACCTTC CASSLPQGARGYTF
once TRBJ2-5 14 TRBD1 TRBV5-1 TGCGCCAGCAGCTACGGGGACAGAGGTGAGACCCAGTACTTC CASSYGDRGETQYF
- TRBJ2-6 16 - TRBV6-1 TGTGCCAGCAGTGAAGACAGGGTGTTCGGGGCCAACGTCCTGACTTTC CASSEDRVFGANVLTF
once TRBJ2-2 14 TRBD2 TRBV13 TGTGCCAGCAGCTTCGGGACTAGGATGGGGGAGCTGTTTTTT CASSFGTRMGELFF
- TRBJ1-1 15 TRBD1 TRBV6-5 TGTGCCAGCAGTTACGGGACAGGGGTGGTCACTGAAGCTTTCTTT CASSYGTGVVTEAFF
- TRBJ1-1 14 - TRBV29-1 TGCAGCGTTGAGGCAGGCTATTTGAACACTGAAGCTTTCTTT CSVEAGYLNTEAFF